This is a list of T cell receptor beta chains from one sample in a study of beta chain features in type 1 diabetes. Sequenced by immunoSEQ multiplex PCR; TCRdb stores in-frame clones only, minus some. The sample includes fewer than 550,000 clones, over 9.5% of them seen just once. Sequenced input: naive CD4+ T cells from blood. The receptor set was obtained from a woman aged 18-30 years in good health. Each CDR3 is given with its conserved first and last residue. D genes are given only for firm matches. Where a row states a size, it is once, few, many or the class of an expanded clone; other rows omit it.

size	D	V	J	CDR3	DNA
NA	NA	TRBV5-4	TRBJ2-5	CASNGGGETQYF	TGTGCCAGCAATGGGGGAGGAGAGACCCAGTACTTC
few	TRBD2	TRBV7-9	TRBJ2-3	CASSLARLAGNTDTQYF	TGTGCCAGCAGCTTAGCGAGACTAGCGGGGAACACAGATACGCAGTATTTT
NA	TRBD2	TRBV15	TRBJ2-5	CATRASGRTSKETQYF	TGTGCCACCAGGGCTAGCGGGAGGACCTCGAAAGAGACCCAGTACTTC
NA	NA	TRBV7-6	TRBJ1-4	CASSLAPKGEANEKLFF	TGTGCCAGCAGCTTAGCCCCTAAGGGAGAGGCTAATGAAAAACTGTTTTTT
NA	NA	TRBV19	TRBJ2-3	CASSKGGIADTQYF	TGTGCCAGTAGTAAGGGGGGGATCGCAGATACGCAGTATTTT
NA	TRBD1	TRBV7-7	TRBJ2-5	CASSPSSFRGETQYF	TGTGCTAGCAGCCCTTCGTCCTTCAGGGGGGAGACCCAGTACTTC
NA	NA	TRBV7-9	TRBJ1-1	CASSLAAGRNHEAFF	TGTGCCAGCAGCTTAGCGGCGGGACGGAACCATGAAGCTTTCTTT
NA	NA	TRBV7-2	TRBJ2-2	CAISPGGSTGELFF	TGTGCCATTTCTCCAGGGGGGAGCACCGGGGAGCTGTTTTTT
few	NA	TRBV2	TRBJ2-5	CASTIKETQYF	TGTGCCAGCACCATAAAGGAGACCCAGTACTTC
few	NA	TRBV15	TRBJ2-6	CATKRAGANVLTF	TGTGCCACCAAGAGGGCTGGGGCCAACGTCCTGACTTTC
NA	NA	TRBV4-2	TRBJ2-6	CASSQSQGFDSHFSGANVLTF	TGTGCCAGCAGCCAAAGTCAAGGATTCGACAGTCACTTCTCTGGGGCCAACGTCCTGACTTTC
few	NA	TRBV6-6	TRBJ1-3	CASILTGALSGNTIYF	TGTGCCAGCATTTTGACAGGAGCCCTCTCTGGAAACACCATATATTTT
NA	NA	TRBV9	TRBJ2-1	CASSVAGGTYNEQFF	TGTGCCAGCAGCGTAGCGGGCGGGACTTACAATGAGCAGTTCTTC
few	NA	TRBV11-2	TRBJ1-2	CASSLGFVSGYTF	TGTGCCAGCAGCTTAGGGTTTGTCAGTGGCTACACCTTC
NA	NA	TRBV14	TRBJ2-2	CASSQVLARRQPANTGELFF	TGTGCCAGCAGCCAAGTTTTAGCACGGAGGCAGCCAGCGAACACCGGGGAGCTGTTTTTT
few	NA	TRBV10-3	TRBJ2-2	CAISESGGTGELFF	TGTGCCATCAGTGAGTCCGGGGGTACCGGGGAGCTGTTTTTT
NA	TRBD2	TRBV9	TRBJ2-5	CASSPGLAGQETQYF	TGTGCCAGCAGTCCAGGACTAGCGGGACAAGAGACCCAGTACTTC
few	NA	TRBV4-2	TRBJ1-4	CASSQERGREKLFF	TGTGCCAGCAGCCAAGAAAGGGGACGGGAAAAACTGTTTTTT
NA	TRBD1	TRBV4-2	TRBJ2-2	CASSQDRGAAGELFF	TGTGCCAGCAGCCAGGACAGGGGTGCGGCCGGGGAGCTGTTTTTT
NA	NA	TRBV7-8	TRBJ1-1	CASSPTENTEAFF	TGTGCCAGCAGCCCGACAGAGAACACTGAAGCTTTCTTT
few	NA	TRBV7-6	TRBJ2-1	CASSFGYGPYNEQFF	TGTGCCAGCAGCTTTGGCTATGGGCCCTACAATGAGCAGTTCTTC
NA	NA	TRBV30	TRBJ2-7	CAWKTGLYEQYF	TGTGCCTGGAAGACAGGCCTCTACGAGCAGTACTTC
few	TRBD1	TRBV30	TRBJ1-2	CAWSEQGGDGYTF	TGTGCCTGGAGTGAACAGGGGGGTGATGGCTACACCTTC
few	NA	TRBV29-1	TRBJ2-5	CSSLEGAQYF	TGCAGCTCCCTTGAGGGGGCCCAGTACTTC
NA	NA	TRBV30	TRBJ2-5	CAWSRSFQETQYF	TGTGCCTGGTCTAGGAGTTTCCAAGAGACCCAGTACTTC
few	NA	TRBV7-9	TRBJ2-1	CASSGGQAEEQFF	TGTGCCAGCAGCGGGGGACAAGCAGAGGAGCAGTTCTTC
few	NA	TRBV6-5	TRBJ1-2	CASSSTDDYGYTF	TGTGCCAGCAGTTCGACAGATGACTATGGCTACACCTTC
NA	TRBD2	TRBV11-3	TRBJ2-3	CASSWGLGGTDTQYF	TGTGCCAGCAGCTGGGGACTAGGAGGCACAGATACGCAGTATTTT
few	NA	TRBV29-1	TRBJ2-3	CSVGGRTFTDTQYF	TGCAGCGTTGGGGGGCGGACCTTCACAGATACGCAGTATTTT
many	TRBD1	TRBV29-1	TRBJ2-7	CSASPGQGYEQYF	TGCAGCGCTTCCCCGGGACAGGGCTACGAGCAGTACTTC
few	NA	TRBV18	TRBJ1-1	CASSPVAREAEAFF	TGTGCCAGCTCACCTGTGGCCAGGGAGGCTGAAGCTTTCTTT
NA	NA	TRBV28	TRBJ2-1	CASSFRHEQFF	TGTGCCAGCAGTTTCCGCCATGAGCAGTTCTTC
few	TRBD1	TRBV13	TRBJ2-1	CASSFGTGENEQFF	TGTGCCAGCAGCTTTGGGACAGGGGAGAATGAGCAGTTCTTC
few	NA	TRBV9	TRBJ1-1	CASSVDLDRGNTEAFF	TGTGCCAGCAGCGTAGACTTGGATAGGGGGAACACTGAAGCTTTCTTT
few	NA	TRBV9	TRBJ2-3	CASSVRGGGLITDTQYF	TGTGCCAGCAGCGTCAGGGGTGGAGGCCTAATCACAGATACGCAGTATTTT
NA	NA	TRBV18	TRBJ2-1	CASSQGVSRNEQFF	TGTGCCAGCTCACAGGGGGTCTCCAGAAATGAGCAGTTCTTC
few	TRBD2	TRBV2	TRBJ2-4	CASSGGGAAKNIQYF	TGTGCCAGCAGTGGCGGGGGGGCCGCCAAAAACATTCAGTACTTC
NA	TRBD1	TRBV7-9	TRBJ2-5	CASRPRYPDRYQETQYF	TGTGCCAGCAGACCACGTTACCCGGACAGGTACCAAGAGACCCAGTACTTC
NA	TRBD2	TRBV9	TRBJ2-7	CASSVGPSGYYEQYF	TGTGCCAGCAGCGTAGGTCCTAGCGGGTACTACGAGCAGTACTTC
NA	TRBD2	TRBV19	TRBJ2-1	CASSSLAGAGEQFF	TGTGCCAGTAGTTCACTAGCGGGAGCGGGAGAGCAGTTCTTC
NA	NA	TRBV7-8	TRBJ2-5	CASSVGGAWETQYF	TGTGCCAGCAGCGTAGGGGGGGCGTGGGAGACCCAGTACTTC
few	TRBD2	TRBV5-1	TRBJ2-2	CASSLAASGDTGELFF	TGCGCCAGCAGCTTGGCGGCTAGCGGGGACACCGGGGAGCTGTTTTTT
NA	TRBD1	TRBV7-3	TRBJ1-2	CASSLKTGGEAGYTF	TGTGCCAGCAGCTTAAAGACAGGGGGCGAAGCTGGCTACACCTTC
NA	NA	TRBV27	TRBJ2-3	CASTRAGGSTDTQYF	TGTGCCAGCACTCGCGCCGGGGGAAGCACAGATACGCAGTATTTT
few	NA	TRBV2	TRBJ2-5	CASSERWIETQYF	TGTGCCAGCAGTGAAAGGTGGATTGAGACCCAGTACTTC
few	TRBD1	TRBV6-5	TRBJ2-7	CASSYAPGQAYEQYF	TGTGCCAGCAGTTACGCGCCTGGACAGGCCTACGAGCAGTACTTC
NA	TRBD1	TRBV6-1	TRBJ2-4	CASSEPPSGTGAVAKNIQYF	TGTGCCAGCAGTGAACCCCCCTCAGGGACAGGGGCCGTAGCCAAAAACATTCAGTACTTC